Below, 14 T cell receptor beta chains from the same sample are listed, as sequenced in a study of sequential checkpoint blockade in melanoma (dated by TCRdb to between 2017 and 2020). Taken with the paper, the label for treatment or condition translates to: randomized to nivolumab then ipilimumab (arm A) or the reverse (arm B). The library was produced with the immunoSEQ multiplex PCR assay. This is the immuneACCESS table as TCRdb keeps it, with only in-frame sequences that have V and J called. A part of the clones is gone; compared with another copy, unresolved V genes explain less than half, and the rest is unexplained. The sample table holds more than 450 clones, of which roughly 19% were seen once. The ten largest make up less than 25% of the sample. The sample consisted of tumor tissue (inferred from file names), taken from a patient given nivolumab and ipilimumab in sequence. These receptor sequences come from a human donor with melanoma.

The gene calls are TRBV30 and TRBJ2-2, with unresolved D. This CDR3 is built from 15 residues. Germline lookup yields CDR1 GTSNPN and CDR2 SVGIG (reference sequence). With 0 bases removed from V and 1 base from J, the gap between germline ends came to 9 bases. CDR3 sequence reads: CAWSVVVGNTGELFF. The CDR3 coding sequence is TGTGCCTGGAGTGTAGTTGTGGGGAACACCGGGGAGCTGTTTTTT.

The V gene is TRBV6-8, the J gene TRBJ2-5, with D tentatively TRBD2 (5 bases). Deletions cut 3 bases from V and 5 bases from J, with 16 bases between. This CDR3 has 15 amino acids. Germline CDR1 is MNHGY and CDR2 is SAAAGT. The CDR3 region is CASSYLLGSGETQYF. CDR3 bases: TGTGCCAGCAGTTATCTACTGGGGTCGGGGGAGACCCAGTACTTC.

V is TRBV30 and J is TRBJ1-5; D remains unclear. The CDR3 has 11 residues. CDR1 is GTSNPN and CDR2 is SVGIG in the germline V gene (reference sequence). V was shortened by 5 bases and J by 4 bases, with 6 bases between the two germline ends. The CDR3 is CAWGVNQPQHF. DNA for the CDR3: TGTGCCTGGGGGGTTAATCAGCCCCAGCATTTT.

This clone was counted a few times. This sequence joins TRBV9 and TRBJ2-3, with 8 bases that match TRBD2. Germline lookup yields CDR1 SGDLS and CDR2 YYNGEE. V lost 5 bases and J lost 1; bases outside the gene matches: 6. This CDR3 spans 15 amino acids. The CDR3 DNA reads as TGTGCCAGCAGTGAAGCAGCGGGGGGCACAGATACGCAGTATTTT. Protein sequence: CASSEAAGGTDTQYF.

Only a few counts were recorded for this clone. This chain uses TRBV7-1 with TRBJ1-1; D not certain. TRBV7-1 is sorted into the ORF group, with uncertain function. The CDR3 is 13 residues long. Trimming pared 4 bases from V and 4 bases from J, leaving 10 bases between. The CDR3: CASSFGDGTEAFF. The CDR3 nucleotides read TGTGCCAGCAGCTTCGGGGATGGCACTGAAGCTTTCTTT.

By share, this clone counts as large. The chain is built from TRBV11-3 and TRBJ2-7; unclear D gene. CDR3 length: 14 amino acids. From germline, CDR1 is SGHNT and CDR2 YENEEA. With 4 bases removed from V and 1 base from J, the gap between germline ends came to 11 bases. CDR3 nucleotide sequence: TGTGCCAGCAGCTACGGCACCTGGTCCTACGAGCAGTACTTC. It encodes CASSYGTWSYEQYF.

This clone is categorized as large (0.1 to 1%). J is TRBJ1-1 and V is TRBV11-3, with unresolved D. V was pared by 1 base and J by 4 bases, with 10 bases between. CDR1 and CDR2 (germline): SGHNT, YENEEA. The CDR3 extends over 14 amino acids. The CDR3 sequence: CASSLGPWVTEAFF. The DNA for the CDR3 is TGTGCCAGCAGCTTAGGGCCCTGGGTCACTGAAGCTTTCTTT.

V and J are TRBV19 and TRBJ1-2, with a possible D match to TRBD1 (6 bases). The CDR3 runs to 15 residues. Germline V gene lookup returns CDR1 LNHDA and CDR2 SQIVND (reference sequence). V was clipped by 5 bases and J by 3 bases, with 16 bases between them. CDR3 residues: CASSELSAGDYGYTF. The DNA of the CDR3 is TGTGCCAGTAGTGAACTCTCGGCAGGGGACTATGGCTACACCTTC.

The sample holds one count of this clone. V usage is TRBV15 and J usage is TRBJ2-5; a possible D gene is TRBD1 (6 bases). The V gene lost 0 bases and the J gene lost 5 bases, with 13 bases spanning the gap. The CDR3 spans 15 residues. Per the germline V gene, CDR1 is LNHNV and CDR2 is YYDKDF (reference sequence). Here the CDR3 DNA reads TGTGCCACCAGCAGAGATATCCAGGGGTGGGAGACCCAGTACTTC. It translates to CATSRDIQGWETQYF. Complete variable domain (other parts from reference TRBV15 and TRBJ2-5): DAMVIQNPRYQVTQFGKPVTLSCSQTLNHNVMYWYQQKSSQAPKLLFHYYDKDFNNEADTPDNFQSRRPNTSFCFLDIRSPGLGDTAMYLCATSRDIQGWETQYFGPGTRLLVL.

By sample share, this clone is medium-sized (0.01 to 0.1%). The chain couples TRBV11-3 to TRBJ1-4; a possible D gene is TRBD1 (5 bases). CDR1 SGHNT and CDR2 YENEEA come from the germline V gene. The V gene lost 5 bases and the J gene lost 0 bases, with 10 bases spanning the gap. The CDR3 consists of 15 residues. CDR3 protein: CASSPGPSTNEKLFF. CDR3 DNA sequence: TGTGCCAGCAGCCCGGGGCCATCAACTAATGAAAAACTGTTTTTT.

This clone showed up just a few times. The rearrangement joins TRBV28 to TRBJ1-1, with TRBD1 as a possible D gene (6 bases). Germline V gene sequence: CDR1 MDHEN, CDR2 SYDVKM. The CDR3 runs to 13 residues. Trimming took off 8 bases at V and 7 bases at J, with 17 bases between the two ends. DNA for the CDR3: TGTGCCAGCGGAGAGGGGGTCCCAAGTGAAGCTTTCTTT. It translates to CASGEGVPSEAFF.

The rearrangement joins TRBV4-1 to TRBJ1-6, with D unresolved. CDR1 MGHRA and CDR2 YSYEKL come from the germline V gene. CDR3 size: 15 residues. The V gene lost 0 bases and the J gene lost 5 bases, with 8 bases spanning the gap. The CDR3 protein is CASSQESSHNSPLHF. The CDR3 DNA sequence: TGCGCCAGCAGCCAAGAGAGCAGCCATAATTCACCCCTCCACTTT.

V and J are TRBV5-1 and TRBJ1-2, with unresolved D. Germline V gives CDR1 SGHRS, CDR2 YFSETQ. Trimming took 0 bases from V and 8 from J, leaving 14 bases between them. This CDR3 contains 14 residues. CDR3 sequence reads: CASSLGQVKEGYTF. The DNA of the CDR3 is TGCGCCAGCAGCTTGGGGCAGGTTAAAGAAGGCTACACCTTC.

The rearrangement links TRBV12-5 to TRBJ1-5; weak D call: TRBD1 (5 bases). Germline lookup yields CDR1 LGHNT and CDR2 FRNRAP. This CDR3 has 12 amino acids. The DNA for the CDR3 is TGTGCCAGCCGTGAGGGGAACCAGCCCCAGCATTTT. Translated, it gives CASREGNQPQHF. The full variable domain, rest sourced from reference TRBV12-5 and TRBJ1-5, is DARVTQTPRHKVTEMGQEVTMRCQPILGHNTVFWYRQTMMQGLELLAYFRNRAPLDDSGMPKDRFSAEMPDATLATLKIQPSEPRDSAVYFCASREGNQPQHFGDGTRLSIL.